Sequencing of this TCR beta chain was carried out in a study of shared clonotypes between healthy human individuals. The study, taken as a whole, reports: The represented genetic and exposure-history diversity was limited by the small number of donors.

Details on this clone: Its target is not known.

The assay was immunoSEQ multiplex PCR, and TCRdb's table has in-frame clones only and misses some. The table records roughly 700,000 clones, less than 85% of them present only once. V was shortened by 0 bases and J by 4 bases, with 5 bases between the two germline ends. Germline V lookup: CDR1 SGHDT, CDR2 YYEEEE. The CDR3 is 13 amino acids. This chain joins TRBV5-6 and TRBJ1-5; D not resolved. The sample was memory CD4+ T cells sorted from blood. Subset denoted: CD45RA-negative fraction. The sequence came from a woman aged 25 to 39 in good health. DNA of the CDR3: TGTGCCAGCAGCTTGGAGGAGAATCAGCCCCAGCATTTT. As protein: CASSLEENQPQHF.